The 16 T cell receptor beta chains reported below all come from one sample, sequenced in a study of cytomegalovirus exposure and HLA in healthy donors (dated 2017 in TCRdb). Library preparation employed the immunoSEQ multiplex PCR assay. For the multiplex PCR, a mixture combining 60 forward primers for TCR Vbeta segments and 13 reverse primers for TCR Jbeta segments was used. TCRdb carries this immuneACCESS record with in-frame sequences only. Its versions omit some clonotypes, under half of them owing to an unresolved V gene in the studies checked, with the rest unexplained. This sample is represented by just over 150,000 clones; around four fifths of them were singletons. The biggest ten clones account for under 1.5% of the sample. The sample taken for sequencing was PBMCs. These receptors were obtained from a woman in her twenties or thirties in good health and CMV-seronegative.

The chain couples TRBV7-9 to TRBJ1-2, with D unclear. This CDR3 has 13 amino acids. Germline-derived CDR1 and CDR2 are SEHNR and FQNEAQ (reference sequence). Trimming shortened V by 1 base and J by 4 bases, and 7 bases separated the two germline ends. In DNA, the CDR3 is TGTGCCAGCAGCTTAGGGCTCTCCTATGGCTACACCTTC. Translation gives CASSLGLSYGYTF.

This clone is a singleton in its sample. The chain has TRBV6-6 and TRBJ2-7; TRBD2 might be the D (7 bases). Germline CDR1 is MNHNY and CDR2 is SVGAGI (reference sequence). Trimming shortened V by 7 bases and J by 5 bases, and 12 bases separated the two germline ends. This CDR3 is 12 amino acids long. The CDR3 region is CASKRGGDEQYF. The CDR3 DNA follows: TGTGCCAGCAAGCGAGGGGGGGACGAGCAGTACTTC.

The chain's CDR3 is CASSKASAAGELGSSNQPQHF. The CDR3 DNA follows: TGTGCCAGCAGCAAAGCGTCCGCAGCAGGGGAATTGGGGTCGAGCAATCAGCCCCAGCATTTT. The J gene is TRBJ1-5, the V gene TRBV21-1; the D segment call TRBD1 is taken from the table without a DNA check. TRBV21-1 is flagged as a pseudogene. The CDR3 consists of 21 residues.

V is TRBV6-5 and J is TRBJ2-2; 7 bases line up with TRBD1. V lost 5 bases to trimming and J lost 5 bases; unmatched junction nucleotides: 5. Germline values: CDR1 MNHEY, CDR2 SVGAGI. The CDR3 has 14 residues. The CDR3 DNA sequence: TGTGCCAGCAGTGTACAGGGGAGAACCGGGGAGCTGTTTTTT. Its protein product is CASSVQGRTGELFF.

V usage is TRBV7-6 and J usage is TRBJ2-7; maybe TRBD2 (6 bases). CDR3 length: 12 amino acids. V lost 6 bases, J lost 1 base, and 7 bases lay in between. The V gene's germline CDR1 is SGHVS and CDR2 FNYEAQ. The CDR3 here is CASSGTSYEQYF. CDR3 nucleotides: TGTGCCAGCAGTGGGACTTCCTACGAGCAGTACTTC.

This sequence joins TRBV5-6 and TRBJ2-7, with a weak D call TRBD1 (5 bases). Looked up from germline, CDR1 is SGHDT and CDR2 is YYEEEE. The CDR3 has 15 amino acids. Trimming pared 0 bases from V and 7 bases from J, leaving 17 bases between. The CDR3 here is CASSLGQPGSREQYF. CDR3 DNA sequence: TGTGCCAGCAGCTTGGGACAGCCAGGGTCAAGGGAGCAGTACTTC.

The CDR3 reads CASPYRWNSPLHF. In DNA, the CDR3 is TGTGCCAGCCCTTACAGATGGAATTCACCCCTCCACTTT. The rearrangement joins TRBV6-5 to TRBJ1-6; no definite D call. Trimming removed 8 bases from V and 7 bases from J, with 12 bases in between. Germline V gene sequence: CDR1 MNHEY, CDR2 SVGAGI. This CDR3 has 13 amino acids.

This clone was picked up a small number of times. The chain joins TRBV28 to TRBJ1-1; 7 nucleotides agree with TRBD1. The CDR3 has 14 residues. V was pared by 1 base and J by 7 bases, with 6 bases of the junction left unmatched. Per germline, CDR1 MDHEN and CDR2 SYDVKM. CDR3 residues: CASSLSAGQSEAFF. CDR3 DNA sequence: TGTGCCAGCAGTTTATCCGCGGGACAGAGTGAAGCTTTCTTT.

This chain connects TRBV12-5 to TRBJ1-1; 7 positions match TRBD1. CDR1 is LGHNT and CDR2 is FRNRAP in the germline V gene. V lost 6 bases to trimming and J lost 5 bases; unmatched junction nucleotides: 6. The CDR3 has 13 residues. In DNA, the CDR3 is TGTGCTAGTGGCCCACAGGGGAGGACTGAAGCTTTCTTT. It translates to CASGPQGRTEAFF.

The J gene is TRBJ2-7, the V gene TRBV5-6; D may be TRBD1 (6 bases). The CDR3 spans 15 residues. The germline CDR1 and CDR2 sequences are SGHDT and YYEEEE. With 2 bases removed from V and 2 bases from J, the gap between germline ends came to 14 bases. In DNA form, the CDR3 reads TGTGCCAGCAGCTTCGTCAGGGGAATTACCTACGAGCAGTACTTC. Amino acid sequence: CASSFVRGITYEQYF.

This rearrangement joins TRBV9 to TRBJ1-3, with 7 nucleotides matching TRBD1. Germline values: CDR1 SGDLS, CDR2 YYNGEE. V shed 3 bases and J 0 bases; nucleotides not matched to a gene: 6. The CDR3 is 16 amino acids. CDR3 nucleotides: TGTGCCAGCAGCGACCCGACAGGGCGCTCTGGAAACACCATATATTTT. Translating gives CASSDPTGRSGNTIYF. The full variable domain, completed using reference TRBV9 and TRBJ1-3, is DSGVTQTPKHLITATGQRVTLRCSPRSGDLSVYWYQQSLDQGLQFLIQYYNGEERAKGNILERFSAQQFPDLHSELNLSSLELGDSALYFCASSDPTGRSGNTIYFGEGSWLTVV.

This sequence joins TRBV5-4 and TRBJ1-2; 7 bases are shared with TRBD1. The CDR3 extends over 15 amino acids. Germline CDR1 SGHNT, CDR2 YYREEE (reference sequence). Unmatched junction bases numbered 9, after V lost 0 bases and J lost 7 bases. The CDR3 DNA reads TGTGCCAGCAGCTTGGACCCAACAGGGGTAGGTGGCTACACCTTC. Amino acids: CASSLDPTGVGGYTF.

This clone was recorded a few times. The chain carries TRBV5-4 and TRBJ1-1; TRBD1 matches at 12 bases. The CDR3 is 17 residues long. Germline loops: CDR1 SGHNT, CDR2 YYREEE (reference sequence). The V and J ends lost 4 bases and 2 bases, in that order; junction bases with no gene match: 9. CDR3 in DNA: TGTGCCAGCAGCCTACCCGGGACAGGGGGCCTTAACACTGAAGCTTTCTTT. Amino acid sequence: CASSLPGTGGLNTEAFF.

In this sample, this clone turned up a few times. This chain uses TRBV11-2 with TRBJ2-2; tentatively, D is TRBD2 (5 bases). The germline V gene encodes CDR1 SGHAT and CDR2 FQNNGV. Trimming cost V 3 bases and J 5 bases, with 10 bases left between them. This CDR3 has 14 amino acids. The CDR3 nucleotides are TGTGCCAGCAGCTTTGGGAGTTGGACCGGGGAGCTGTTTTTT. Amino acids: CASSFGSWTGELFF.

J is TRBJ1-2 and V is TRBV5-1; 9 nucleotides align to TRBD1. V lost 4 bases and J lost 6; bases outside the gene matches: 7. The CDR3 has 14 residues. Germline V lookup: CDR1 SGHRS, CDR2 YFSETQ. The CDR3 spells CASSAGDRAHGYTF. In DNA, the CDR3 is TGCGCCAGCAGCGCGGGGGACAGGGCACATGGCTACACCTTC.

This clone was detected only once. The chain recombines TRBV4-1 with TRBJ1-2; 9 bases are a match to TRBD1. The CDR3 loop spans 13 amino acids. Losses at the gene ends were 6 bases for V and 6 bases for J; bases not matched to a gene: 5. CDR1 MGHRA and CDR2 YSYEKL come from the germline V gene. The CDR3 protein is CASRLQGADGYTF. The DNA for the CDR3 is TGCGCCAGCAGGCTACAGGGGGCGGATGGCTACACCTTC.